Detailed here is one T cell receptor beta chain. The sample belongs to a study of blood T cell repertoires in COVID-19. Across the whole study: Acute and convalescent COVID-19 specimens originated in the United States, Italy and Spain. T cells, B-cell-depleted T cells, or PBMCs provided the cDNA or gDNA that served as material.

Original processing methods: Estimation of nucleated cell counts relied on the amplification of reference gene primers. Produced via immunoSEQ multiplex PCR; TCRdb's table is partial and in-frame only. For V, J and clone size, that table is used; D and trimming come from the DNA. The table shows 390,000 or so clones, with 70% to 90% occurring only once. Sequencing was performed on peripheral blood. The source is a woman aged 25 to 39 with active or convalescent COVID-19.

The CDR3 loop is CASSEDRHTEAFF. The CDR3 DNA is TGTGCCAGCAGTGAAGACAGGCACACTGAAGCTTTCTTT. This chain joins TRBV25-1 and TRBJ1-1, with a possible D match to TRBD1 (6 bases). CDR1 is MGHDK and CDR2 is SYGVNS in the germline V gene. V was cut by 2 bases and J by 3 bases, with 7 bases left in between. This CDR3 has 13 amino acids.